This record covers a single T cell receptor (beta chain). Its target is unknown. This record belongs to a study of T-cell memory formation after mild COVID-19. As for the study in general: The two donors had largely donor-specific TCR clusters. General observations from the study: The main location of contracting CD4+ clones was CM and EM, and that of contracting CD8+ clones was EMRA. Clones that contracted from day 15 to 85 had balanced CD4/CD8; later expanders were CD4+ biased.

CDR1 is SGHRS, CDR2 YFSETQ, per germline. CDR3 size: 16 residues. V shed 4 bases and J 4 bases; nucleotides not matched to a gene: 11. Constant-segment primers served in 5'RACE that generated TCR alpha and TCR beta cDNA libraries bearing sample barcodes and UMIs. TCRdb redid the calling of the 5' RACE reads with MiXCR, one entry per CDR3 protein. The data contain roughly 340,000 distinct CDR3 sequences, more than 20% of them singletons. V gene TRBV5-1 combines with J gene TRBJ2-3, with 8 bases fitting TRBD2. This sequence originates from a man aged 18 to 29 who had mild COVID-19 (a few samples of this study predate the infection). Cell type and time point are not known. Sample: PBMCs or a T cell subset sorted from them (not recorded which). The CDR3 DNA reads as TGCGCCAGCAGCGCCCAGCGGGGGAAAGCGTCAGATACGCAGTATTTT. It specifies CASSAQRGKASDTQYF.